This TCR beta chain appears in the sequencing data of a study of monozygotic twins with inflammatory bowel disease. TCRdb reprocessed the 5' RACE reads; each CDR3 protein has one entry and no DNA is given. This sample contains more than 300,000 distinct CDR3 sequences. The CDR3 is 13 residues long. CDR1 is SQVTM and CDR2 is ANQGSEA in the germline V gene. V usage is TRBV29-1 and J usage is TRBJ1-5. The source is a human donor with ulcerative colitis or Crohn's disease, or a healthy co-twin of an affected twin (not recorded which). Sequencing input: blood. CDR3 amino acids: CSVGNRVNQPQHF.